This TCR beta chain was captured in a study of T cell repertoires in cytomegalovirus infection. Across the study: In the study, CMV epitopes included recently identified HLA-C-restricted and well-studied HLA-B-restricted ones. Study outcomes and limitations: Across the ex vivo response, the dominant clonotypes were HLA-C-restricted CMV-specific TCR beta clonotypes.

Between the trimmed V and J ends, which lost 4 bases and 0 bases, there was a span of 7 bases. The CDR3 has 14 residues. CDR1 is SEHNR, CDR2 FQNEAQ, per germline (reference sequence). In its sample, this clonotype was seen many times. The antigen is undetermined. One entry per CDR3 protein, called by TCRdb with MiXCR from the reads. The data hold about 830,000 distinct CDR3 sequences, with approximately 32% observed a single time. The chain links TRBV7-9 to TRBJ1-5, with unresolved D. This clonotype was obtained from a human donor in good health (CMV status not recorded). Some clones in this sample may be carry-over from other donors' samples. The sequencing here drew on cultured CD8+ T cells from PBMCs, taken from culture after CMV antigen stimulation. The chain's CDR3 is CASSSDYSNQPQHF. As DNA, the CDR3 is TGTGCCAGCAGCTCCGATTATAGCAATCAGCCCCAGCATTTT.